This TCR beta chain was sequenced in a study of cytomegalovirus exposure and HLA in healthy donors. A few counts support this clone. At sampling all donors were nominally healthy, likely with unrecorded immune exposures. This CDR3 comprises 16 residues. PCR amplification relied on 60 Vbeta primers (plus 13 Jbeta primers). Sequencing was performed with immunoSEQ multiplex PCR; in TCRdb, only in-frame clones are kept and a portion is missing. The sample gives around 130,000 clones, about three quarters of which show up once; 5.5% to 8.5% is in the top ten. The origin of this receptor is a man aged 35-49 years in good health and CMV-seropositive. The chain recombines TRBV21-1 with TRBJ2-7; TRBD1 was called by the table and not checked on the DNA. TRBV21-1 is a documented pseudogene. The sequencing sample was made of PBMCs. CDR3 sequence reads: CASSKPGQGRTYEQYF. The CDR3 DNA follows: TGTGCCAGCAGCAAACCCGGACAGGGCCGAACCTACGAGCAGTACTTC.